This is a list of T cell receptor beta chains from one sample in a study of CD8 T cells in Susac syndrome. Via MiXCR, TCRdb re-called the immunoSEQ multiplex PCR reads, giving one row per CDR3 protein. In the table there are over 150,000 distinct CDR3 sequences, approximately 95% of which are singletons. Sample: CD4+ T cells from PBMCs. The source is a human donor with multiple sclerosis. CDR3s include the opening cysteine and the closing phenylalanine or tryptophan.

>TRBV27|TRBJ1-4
CASSPQQGFNEKLFF
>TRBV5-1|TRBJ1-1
CASSSGQPRSRAFF
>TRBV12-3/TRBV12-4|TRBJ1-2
CASTPDRDRGAVGGGYTF
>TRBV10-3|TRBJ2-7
CAISPGQGYEQYF
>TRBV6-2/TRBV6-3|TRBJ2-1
CASTVSGSYNEQFF
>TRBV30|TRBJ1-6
CAFNRDSDSPLHF
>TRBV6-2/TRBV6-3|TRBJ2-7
CASSTQGGYEQYF
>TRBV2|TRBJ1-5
CASRGGTDQPQHF
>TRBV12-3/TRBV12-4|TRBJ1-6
CASSLTGDHNSPLHF
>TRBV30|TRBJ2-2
CAWKWSIAGELFF
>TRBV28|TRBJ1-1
CASLRGAPGEAFF
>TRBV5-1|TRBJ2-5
CASSLGTNLQETQYF
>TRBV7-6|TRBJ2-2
CASSSRLAGAAAGELFF
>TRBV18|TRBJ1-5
CASSPPSGQGEDQPQHF
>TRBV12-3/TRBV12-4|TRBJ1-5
CASTLGDYSNQPQHF
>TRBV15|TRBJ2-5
CATSSLVWGSEETQYF